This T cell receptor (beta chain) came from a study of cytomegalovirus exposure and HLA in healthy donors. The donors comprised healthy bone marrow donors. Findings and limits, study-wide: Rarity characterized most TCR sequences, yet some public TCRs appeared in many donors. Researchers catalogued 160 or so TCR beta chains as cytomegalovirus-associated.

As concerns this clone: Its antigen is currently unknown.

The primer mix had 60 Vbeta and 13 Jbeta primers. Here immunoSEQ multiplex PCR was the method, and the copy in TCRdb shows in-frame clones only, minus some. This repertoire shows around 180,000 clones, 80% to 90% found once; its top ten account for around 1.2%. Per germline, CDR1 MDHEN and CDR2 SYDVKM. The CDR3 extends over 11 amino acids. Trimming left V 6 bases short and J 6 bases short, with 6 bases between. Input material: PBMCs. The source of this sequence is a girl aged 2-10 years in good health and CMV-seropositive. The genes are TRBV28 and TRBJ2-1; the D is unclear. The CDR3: CASRLGNEQFF. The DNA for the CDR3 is TGTGCCAGCAGACTTGGCAATGAGCAGTTCTTC.